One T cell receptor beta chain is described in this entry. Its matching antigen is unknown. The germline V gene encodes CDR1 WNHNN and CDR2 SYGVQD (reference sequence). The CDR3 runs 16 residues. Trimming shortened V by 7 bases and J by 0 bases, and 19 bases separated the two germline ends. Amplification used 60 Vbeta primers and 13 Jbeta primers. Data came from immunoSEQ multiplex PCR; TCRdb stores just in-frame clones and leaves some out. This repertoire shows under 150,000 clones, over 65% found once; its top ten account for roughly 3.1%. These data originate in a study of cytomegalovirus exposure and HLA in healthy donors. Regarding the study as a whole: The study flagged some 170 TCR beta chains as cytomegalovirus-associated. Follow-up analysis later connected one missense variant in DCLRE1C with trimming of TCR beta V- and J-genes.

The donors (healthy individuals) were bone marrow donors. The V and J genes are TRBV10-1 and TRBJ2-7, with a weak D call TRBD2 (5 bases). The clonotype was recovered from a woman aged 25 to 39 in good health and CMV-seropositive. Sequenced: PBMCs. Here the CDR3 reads CASTTLEDFSSYEQYF. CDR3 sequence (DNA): TGCGCCAGCACCACCTTAGAGGACTTTAGCTCCTACGAGCAGTACTTC.